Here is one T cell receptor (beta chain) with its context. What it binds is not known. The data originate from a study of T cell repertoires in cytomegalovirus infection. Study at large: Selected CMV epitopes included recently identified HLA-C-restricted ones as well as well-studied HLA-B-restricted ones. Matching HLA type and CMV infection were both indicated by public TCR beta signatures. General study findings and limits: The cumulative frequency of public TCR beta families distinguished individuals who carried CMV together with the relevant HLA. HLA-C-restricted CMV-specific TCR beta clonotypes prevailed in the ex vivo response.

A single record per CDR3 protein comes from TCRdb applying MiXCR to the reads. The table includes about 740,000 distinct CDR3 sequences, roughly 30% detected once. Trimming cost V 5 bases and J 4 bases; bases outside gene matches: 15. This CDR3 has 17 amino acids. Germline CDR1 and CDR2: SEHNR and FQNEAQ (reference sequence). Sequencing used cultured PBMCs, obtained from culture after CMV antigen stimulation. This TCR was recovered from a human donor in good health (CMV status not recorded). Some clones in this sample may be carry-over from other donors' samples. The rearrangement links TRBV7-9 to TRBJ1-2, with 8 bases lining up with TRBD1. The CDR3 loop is CASSEYGQGPPGYGYTF. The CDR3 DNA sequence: TGTGCCAGCAGCGAGTATGGACAGGGTCCCCCGGGCTATGGCTACACCTTC.